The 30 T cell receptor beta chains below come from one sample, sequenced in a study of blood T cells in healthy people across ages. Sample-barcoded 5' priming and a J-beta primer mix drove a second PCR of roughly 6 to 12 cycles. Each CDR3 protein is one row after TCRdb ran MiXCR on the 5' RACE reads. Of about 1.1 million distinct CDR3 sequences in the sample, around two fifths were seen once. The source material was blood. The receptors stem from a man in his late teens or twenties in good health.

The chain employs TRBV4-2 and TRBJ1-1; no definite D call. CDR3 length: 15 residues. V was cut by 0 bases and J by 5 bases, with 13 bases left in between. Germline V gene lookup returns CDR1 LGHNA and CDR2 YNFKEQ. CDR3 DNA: TGTGCCAGCAGCCAAGATATTATTCTCGGGACTGAAGCTTTCTTT. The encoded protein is CASSQDIILGTEAFF.

DNA for the CDR3: TGTGCCATCAGTGATCGGGGGGGTTTCAATGAGCAGTTCTTC. Translated: CAISDRGGFNEQFF. V gene TRBV10-3 combines with J gene TRBJ2-1; 8 nucleotides align to TRBD2. The germline CDR1 and CDR2 sequences are ENHRY and SYGVKD. After removal of 3 bases from V and 6 bases from J, the junction contained 4 bases not matched to a gene. There are 14 residues in the CDR3.

CDR3 loop: CASSFRGRKETQYF. The CDR3, as DNA: TGTGCCAGCAGCTTCCGTGGGAGAAAAGAGACCCAGTACTTC. This sequence joins TRBV7-9 and TRBJ2-5, with D perhaps matching TRBD2 (5 bases). Per germline, CDR1 SEHNR and CDR2 FQNEAQ (reference sequence). This CDR3 spans 14 amino acids. Trimming removed 3 bases at V and 3 bases at J, with 11 bases between.

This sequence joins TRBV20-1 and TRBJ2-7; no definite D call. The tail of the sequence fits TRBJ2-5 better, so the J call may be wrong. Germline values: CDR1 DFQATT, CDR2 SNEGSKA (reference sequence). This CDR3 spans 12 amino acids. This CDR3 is CSKDGPYETQYF. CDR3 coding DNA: TGCAGTAAGGACGGTCCCTACGAGACCCAGTACTTC.

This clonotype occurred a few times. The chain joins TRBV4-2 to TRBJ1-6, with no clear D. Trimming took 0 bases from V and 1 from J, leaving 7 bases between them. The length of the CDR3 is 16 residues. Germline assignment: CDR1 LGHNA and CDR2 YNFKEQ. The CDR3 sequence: CASSQDWGSYNSPLHF. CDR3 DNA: TGTGCCAGCAGCCAAGACTGGGGATCCTATAATTCACCCCTCCACTTT.

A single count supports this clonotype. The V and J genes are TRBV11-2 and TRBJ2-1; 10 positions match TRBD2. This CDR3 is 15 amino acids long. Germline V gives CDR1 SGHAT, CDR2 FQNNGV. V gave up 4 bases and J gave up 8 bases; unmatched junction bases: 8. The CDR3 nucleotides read TGTGCCAGCAGCTCCCAGCGGGGGGGCGTCGATGAGCAGTTCTTC. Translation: CASSSQRGGVDEQFF.

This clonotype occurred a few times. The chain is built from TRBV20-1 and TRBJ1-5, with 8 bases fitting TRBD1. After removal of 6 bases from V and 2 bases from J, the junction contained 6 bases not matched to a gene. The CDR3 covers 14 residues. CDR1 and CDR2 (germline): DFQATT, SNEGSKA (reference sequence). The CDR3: CSAPDREGNQPQHF. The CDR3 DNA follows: TGCAGTGCCCCGGACAGGGAGGGCAATCAGCCCCAGCATTTT.

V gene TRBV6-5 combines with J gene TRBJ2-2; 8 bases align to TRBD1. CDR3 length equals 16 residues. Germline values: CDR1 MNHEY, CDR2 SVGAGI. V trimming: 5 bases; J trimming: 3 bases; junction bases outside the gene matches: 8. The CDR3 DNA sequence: TGTGCCAGCAGTCGTGTCACAGGGGGTTACACCGGGGAGCTGTTTTTT. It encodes CASSRVTGGYTGELFF.

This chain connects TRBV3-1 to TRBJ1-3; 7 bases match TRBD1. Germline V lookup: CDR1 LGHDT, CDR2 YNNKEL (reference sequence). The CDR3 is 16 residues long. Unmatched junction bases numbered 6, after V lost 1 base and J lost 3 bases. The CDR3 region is CASSQGLQGNGNTIYF. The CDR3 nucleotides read TGTGCCAGCAGCCAAGGCCTACAGGGGAATGGAAACACCATATATTTT.

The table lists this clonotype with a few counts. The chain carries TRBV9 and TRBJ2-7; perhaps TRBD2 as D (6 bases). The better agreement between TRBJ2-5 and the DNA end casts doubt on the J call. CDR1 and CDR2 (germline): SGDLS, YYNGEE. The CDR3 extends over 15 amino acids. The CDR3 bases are TGTGCCAGCAGCCCGAGTGGGGGAGGAACGGAGACCCAGTACTTC. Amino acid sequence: CASSPSGGGTETQYF.

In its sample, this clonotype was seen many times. CDR3 DNA: TGCAGCGTTGAAGTACGTGGCGATACGCAGTATTTT. It codes for CSVEVRGDTQYF. This chain links TRBV29-1 with TRBJ2-3; no clear D gene. V was clipped by 1 base and J by 6 bases, with 8 bases between them. Germline assignment: CDR1 SQVTM and CDR2 ANQGSEA. The CDR3 extends over 12 amino acids.

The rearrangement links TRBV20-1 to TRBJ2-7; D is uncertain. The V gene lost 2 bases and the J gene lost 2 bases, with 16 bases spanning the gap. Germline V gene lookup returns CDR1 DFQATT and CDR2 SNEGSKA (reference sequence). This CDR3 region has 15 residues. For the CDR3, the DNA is TGCAGTGCTAGATCTATTGTGCTAGAAACCTACGAGCAGTACTTC. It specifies CSARSIVLETYEQYF.

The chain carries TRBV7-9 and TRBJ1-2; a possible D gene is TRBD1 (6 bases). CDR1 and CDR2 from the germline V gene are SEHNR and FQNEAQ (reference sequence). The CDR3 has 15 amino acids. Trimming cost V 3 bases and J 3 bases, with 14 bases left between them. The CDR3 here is CASSLGHRIYYGYTF. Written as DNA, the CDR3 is TGTGCCAGCAGCTTGGGACACAGGATCTACTATGGCTACACCTTC. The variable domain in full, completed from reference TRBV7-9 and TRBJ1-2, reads DTGVSQNPRHKITKRGQNVTFRCDPISEHNRLYWYRQTLGQGPEFLTYFQNEAQLEKSRLLSDRFSAERPKGSFSTLEIQRTEQGDSAMYLCASSLGHRIYYGYTFGSGTRLTVV.

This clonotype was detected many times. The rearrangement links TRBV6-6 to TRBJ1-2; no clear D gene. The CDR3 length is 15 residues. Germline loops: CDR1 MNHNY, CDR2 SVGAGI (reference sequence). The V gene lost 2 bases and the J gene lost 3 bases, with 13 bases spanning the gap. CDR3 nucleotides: TGTGCCAGCAGTTACGGCACCCAAGGCCACTATGGCTACACCTTC. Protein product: CASSYGTQGHYGYTF.

Written as DNA, the CDR3 is TGTGCCATCAGTGAGTCAGGGGGGCAGGATGAAAAACTGTTTTTT. This sequence encodes CAISESGGQDEKLFF. This chain links TRBV10-3 with TRBJ1-4; possible D gene TRBD1, 6 bases. This CDR3 has 15 amino acids. Germline loops: CDR1 ENHRY, CDR2 SYGVKD. V lost 0 bases and J lost 6, with 11 bases in between.

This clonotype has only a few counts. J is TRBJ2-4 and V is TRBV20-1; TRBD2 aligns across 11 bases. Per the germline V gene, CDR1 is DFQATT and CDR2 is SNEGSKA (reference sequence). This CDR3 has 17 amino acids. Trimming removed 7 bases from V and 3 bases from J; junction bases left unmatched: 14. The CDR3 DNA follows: TGCAGTGTTAGCGGGGGGGCCGGTCGTTTCGGCAAAAACATTCAGTACTTC. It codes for CSVSGGAGRFGKNIQYF.

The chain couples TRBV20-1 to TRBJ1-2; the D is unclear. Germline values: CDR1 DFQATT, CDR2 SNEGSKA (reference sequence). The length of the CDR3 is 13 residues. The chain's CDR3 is CSPTGVLGYGYTF. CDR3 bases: TGCAGCCCTACTGGGGTTCTCGGCTATGGCTACACCTTC.

The CDR3 DNA sequence: TGCAGTGCAGAGGGCAGTCCTAGTTTGAATGAGCAGTTCTTC. This gives the protein CSAEGSPSLNEQFF. J is TRBJ2-1 and V is TRBV20-1; a weak D match, TRBD2 (5 bases). Deletions cut 6 bases from V and 7 bases from J, with 19 bases between. Germline V CDR1 and CDR2: DFQATT, SNEGSKA (reference sequence). The CDR3 length is 14 residues.

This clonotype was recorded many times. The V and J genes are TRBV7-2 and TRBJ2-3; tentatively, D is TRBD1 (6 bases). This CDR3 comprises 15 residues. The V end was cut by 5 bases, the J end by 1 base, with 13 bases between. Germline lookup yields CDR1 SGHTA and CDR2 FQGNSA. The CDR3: CASSAQGVGTDTQYF. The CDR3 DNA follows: TGTGCCAGCAGCGCACAGGGCGTAGGCACAGATACGCAGTATTTT.

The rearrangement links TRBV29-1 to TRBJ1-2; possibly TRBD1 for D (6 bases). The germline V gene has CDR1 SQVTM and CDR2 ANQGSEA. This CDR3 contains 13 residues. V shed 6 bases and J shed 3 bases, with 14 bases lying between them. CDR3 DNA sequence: TGCAGCGTCGGGGGCGCGACGGACTATGGCTACACCTTC. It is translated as CSVGGATDYGYTF.

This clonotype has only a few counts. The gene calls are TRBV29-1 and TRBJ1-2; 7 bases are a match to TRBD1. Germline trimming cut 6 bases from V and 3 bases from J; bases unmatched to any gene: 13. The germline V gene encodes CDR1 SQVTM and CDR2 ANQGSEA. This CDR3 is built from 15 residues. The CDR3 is CSVDLRQGRYYGYTF. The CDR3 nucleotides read TGCAGCGTAGATCTCCGACAGGGCCGGTACTATGGCTACACCTTC. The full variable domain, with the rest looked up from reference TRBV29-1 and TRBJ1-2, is SAVISQKPSRDICQRGTSLTIQCQVDSQVTMMFWYRQQPGQSLTLIATANQGSEATYESGFVIDKFPISRPNLTFSTLTVSNMSPEDSSIYLCSVDLRQGRYYGYTFGSGTRLTVV.

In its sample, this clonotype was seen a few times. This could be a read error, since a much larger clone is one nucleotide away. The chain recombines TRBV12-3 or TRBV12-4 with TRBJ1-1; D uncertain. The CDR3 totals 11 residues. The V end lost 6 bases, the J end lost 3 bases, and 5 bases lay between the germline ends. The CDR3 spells CASRVDTEAFF. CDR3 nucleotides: TGTGCCAGCAGGGTGGACACTGAAGCTTTCTTT.

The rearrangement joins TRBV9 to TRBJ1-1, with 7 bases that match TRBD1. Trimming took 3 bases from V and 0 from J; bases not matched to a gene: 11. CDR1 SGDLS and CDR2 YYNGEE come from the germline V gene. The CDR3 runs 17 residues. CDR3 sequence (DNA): TGTGCCAGCAGCGGCCGGGACAGAAGACACCTGAACACTGAAGCTTTCTTT. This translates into CASSGRDRRHLNTEAFF. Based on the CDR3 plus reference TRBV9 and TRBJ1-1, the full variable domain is DSGVTQTPKHLITATGQRVTLRCSPRSGDLSVYWYQQSLDQGLQFLIQYYNGEERAKGNILERFSAQQFPDLHSELNLSSLELGDSALYFCASSGRDRRHLNTEAFFGQGTRLTVV.

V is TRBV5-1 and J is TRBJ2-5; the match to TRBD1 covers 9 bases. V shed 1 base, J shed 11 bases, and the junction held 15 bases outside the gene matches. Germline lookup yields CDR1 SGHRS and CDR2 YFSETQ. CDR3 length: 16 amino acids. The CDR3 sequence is CASSLTPGQGKNEQYF. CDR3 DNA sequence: TGCGCCAGCAGCTTGACACCGGGACAGGGAAAGAATGAGCAGTACTTC.

The CDR3 region is CASARLNNEQFF. CDR3 bases: TGTGCCAGCGCCCGTTTAAACAATGAGCAGTTCTTC. The chain uses TRBV7-9 and TRBJ2-1; D unclear. This CDR3 has 12 amino acids. V was pared by 8 bases and J by 5 bases, with 10 bases between. Per germline, CDR1 SEHNR and CDR2 FQNEAQ (reference sequence).

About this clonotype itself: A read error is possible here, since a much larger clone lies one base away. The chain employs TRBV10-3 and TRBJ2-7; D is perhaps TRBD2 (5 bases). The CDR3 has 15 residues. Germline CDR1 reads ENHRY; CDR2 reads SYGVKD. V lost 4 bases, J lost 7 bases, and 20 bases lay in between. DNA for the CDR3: TGTGCCATCAGTGTTACAGATGAAGACTACAATGAGCAGTACTTC. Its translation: CAISVTDEDYNEQYF.

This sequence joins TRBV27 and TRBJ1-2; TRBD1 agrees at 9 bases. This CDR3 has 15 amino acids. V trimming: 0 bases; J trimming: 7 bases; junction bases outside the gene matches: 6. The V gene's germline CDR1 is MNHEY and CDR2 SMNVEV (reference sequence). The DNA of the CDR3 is TGTGCCAGCAGTTTATCGGGGACAGGGTTCTCTGGCTACACCTTC. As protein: CASSLSGTGFSGYTF.

The CDR3 nucleotides are TGTGCCAGCAGTCAACGGGACATGTGGAATGAGCAGTTCTTC. Translation: CASSQRDMWNEQFF. This rearrangement joins TRBV6-5 to TRBJ2-1; maybe TRBD1 (6 bases). Trimming stripped 5 bases from V and 7 bases from J, with 15 bases between. Germline V gene data show CDR1 as MNHEY and CDR2 as SVGAGI. The CDR3 runs to 14 residues.

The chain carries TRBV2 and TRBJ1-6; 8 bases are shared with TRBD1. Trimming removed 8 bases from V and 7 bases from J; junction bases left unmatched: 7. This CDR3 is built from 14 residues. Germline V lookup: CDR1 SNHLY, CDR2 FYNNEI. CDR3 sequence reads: CASGGGQENSPLHF. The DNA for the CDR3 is TGTGCCAGCGGGGGGGGACAGGAGAATTCACCCCTCCACTTT.

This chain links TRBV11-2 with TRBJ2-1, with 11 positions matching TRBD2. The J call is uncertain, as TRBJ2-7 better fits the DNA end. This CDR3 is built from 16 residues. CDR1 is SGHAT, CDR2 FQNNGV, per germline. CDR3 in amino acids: CASSSTSGGFYNEQYF. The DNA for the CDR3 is TGTGCCAGCAGCTCCACTAGCGGGGGATTCTACAATGAGCAGTACTTC.